One and the same sample provided the 15 T cell receptor beta chains below, sequenced in a study of cytomegalovirus exposure and HLA in healthy donors. This PCR relied on a set of 60 Vbeta primers and 13 Jbeta primers. Sequenced by immunoSEQ multiplex PCR; TCRdb stores in-frame clones only, minus some. The table has around 130,000 clones, approximately 72% seen once. Sequencing was done on a sample of PBMCs. The receptors were sampled from a human donor in good health.

The chain joins TRBV9 to TRBJ1-5; 7 bases agree with TRBD1. V lost 4 bases, J lost 6 bases, and 7 bases stayed unmatched. Germline V gene lookup returns CDR1 SGDLS and CDR2 YYNGEE. The CDR3 runs to 14 residues. This CDR3 reads CASSSGQASQPQHF. The CDR3 bases are TGTGCCAGCAGCTCCGGACAGGCGAGTCAGCCCCAGCATTTT. The full variable domain, completed using reference TRBV9 and TRBJ1-5, is DSGVTQTPKHLITATGQRVTLRCSPRSGDLSVYWYQQSLDQGLQFLIQYYNGEERAKGNILERFSAQQFPDLHSELNLSSLELGDSALYFCASSSGQASQPQHFGDGTRLSIL.

This clone was seen only a few times. V and J are TRBV28 and TRBJ2-6; TRBD1 might be the D (5 bases). Trimming stripped 6 bases from V and 3 bases from J, with 12 bases between. Germline V gene lookup returns CDR1 MDHEN and CDR2 SYDVKM. The CDR3 spans 15 residues. CDR3 residues: CASSLQGGGANVLTF. The CDR3 nucleotides are TGTGCCAGCAGCCTCCAGGGTGGTGGGGCCAACGTCCTGACTTTC.

J is TRBJ2-3 and V is TRBV30; no firm D call. The length of the CDR3 is 11 residues. With 3 bases removed from V and 6 bases from J, the gap between germline ends came to 7 bases. The germline CDR1 and CDR2 sequences are GTSNPN and SVGIG (reference sequence). The CDR3 is CAWRASDTQYF. The CDR3 coding sequence is TGTGCCTGGAGAGCTTCTGATACGCAGTATTTT.

The rearrangement joins TRBV9 to TRBJ2-1; 8 bases align to TRBD2. Per the germline V gene, CDR1 is SGDLS and CDR2 is YYNGEE. Trimming cost V 6 bases and J 5 bases; bases outside gene matches: 13. The CDR3 is 16 residues long. The CDR3 nucleotides are TGTGCCAGCACCCCGGGGGGGAGGGCATTTGACAATGAGCAGTTCTTC. Translating gives CASTPGGRAFDNEQFF.

The rearrangement links TRBV7-8 to TRBJ2-7; 10 bases map to TRBD2. Losses at the gene ends were 2 bases for V and 2 bases for J; bases not matched to a gene: 0. CDR1 is SGHVS and CDR2 is FQNEAQ in the germline V gene. The length of the CDR3 is 14 residues. The CDR3 reads CASSLLAGAYEQYF. For the CDR3, the DNA is TGTGCCAGCAGCTTACTAGCGGGAGCCTACGAGCAGTACTTC.

The V gene is TRBV5-5, the J gene TRBJ1-5, with TRBD1 as a possible D gene (6 bases). The CDR3 length is 14 residues. V was cut by 0 bases and J by 2 bases, with 6 bases left in between. CDR1 and CDR2 from the germline V gene are SGHKS and YYEKEE (reference sequence). CDR3 nucleotides: TGTGCCAGCAGCTTGGCAGGGGGCAATCAGCCCCAGCATTTT. Protein product: CASSLAGGNQPQHF.

V gene TRBV7-9 combines with J gene TRBJ2-1; 8 bases line up with TRBD2. J lost 6 bases, V lost 5 bases, and 12 bases had no gene match. Germline CDR1 and CDR2: SEHNR and FQNEAQ (reference sequence). The CDR3 runs to 16 residues. The CDR3 region is CASSIRAGDLVNEQFF. Written as DNA, the CDR3 is TGTGCCAGCAGCATAAGAGCGGGAGACCTGGTCAATGAGCAGTTCTTC.

The V call is TRBV7-9, the J call TRBJ2-3; D gene uncertain. V was pared by 6 bases and J by 2 bases, with 21 bases between. CDR3 size: 17 residues. Germline CDR1 is SEHNR and CDR2 is FQNEAQ (reference sequence). The CDR3 nucleotides are TGTGCCAGCAGACCCCGGGTTTTGTACTCCCCCACAGATACGCAGTATTTT. Translating it yields CASRPRVLYSPTDTQYF.

This clone was recorded only once. The chain links TRBV5-6 to TRBJ2-3, with 8 bases lining up with TRBD2. This CDR3 contains 16 residues. With 0 bases clipped from V and 8 bases from J, the junction kept 11 bases outside the gene matches. The germline V gene encodes CDR1 SGHDT and CDR2 YYEEEE. The CDR3 protein is CASSLDGAGVGSTQYF. The DNA of the CDR3 is TGTGCCAGCAGCTTGGACGGAGCGGGAGTGGGGTCTACGCAGTATTTT.

Concerning this clone itself: A junction end diverges from the germline sequence, so it may reflect a read error. The chain uses TRBV7-9 and TRBJ2-5; D is perhaps TRBD1 (6 bases). Germline V gene data show CDR1 as SEHNR and CDR2 as FQNEAQ (reference sequence). The CDR3 has 15 residues. The DNA for the CDR3 is TGTTCCAGCAGCTTAATAGGGACACCTCAAGAGACCCAGTACTTC. This gives the protein CSSSLIGTPQETQYF. Full variable domain (outside the CDR3, taken from reference TRBV7-9 and TRBJ2-5): DTGVSQNPRHKITKRGQNVTFRCDPISEHNRLYWYRQTLGQGPEFLTYFQNEAQLEKSRLLSDRFSAERPKGSFSTLEIQRTEQGDSAMYLCSSSLIGTPQETQYFGPGTRLLVL.

This clone has just a few counts. The rearrangement uses TRBV10-3 and TRBJ1-1, with 10 positions matching TRBD1. With 4 bases clipped from V and 0 bases from J, the junction kept 2 bases outside the gene matches. The CDR3 runs 15 residues. CDR1 and CDR2 (germline): ENHRY, SYGVKD. CDR3 sequence (DNA): TGTGCCATCAGTGGACAGGGGGCGGTGAACACTGAAGCTTTCTTT. Translating it yields CAISGQGAVNTEAFF.

This chain uses TRBV7-8 with TRBJ1-2; 8 nucleotides line up with TRBD1. The germline CDR1 and CDR2 sequences are SGHVS and FQNEAQ. This CDR3 contains 16 residues. V lost 1 base, J lost 6 bases, and 10 bases stayed unmatched. CDR3 residues: CASSLGQGAPVDGYTF. The CDR3 nucleotides are TGTGCCAGCAGCTTAGGGCAGGGGGCGCCTGTCGATGGCTACACCTTC.

This rearrangement joins TRBV7-9 to TRBJ2-4; maybe TRBD1 (6 bases). This CDR3 contains 14 residues. The ends were cut back, 2 bases at V and 7 bases at J, with 12 bases in the middle. Germline CDR1 is SEHNR and CDR2 is FQNEAQ (reference sequence). As DNA, the CDR3 is TGTGCCAGCAGCTTAAGCAGGGGCAGGAACATTCAGTACTTC. This gives the protein CASSLSRGRNIQYF. The variable domain in full, with the rest retrieved from reference TRBV7-9 and TRBJ2-4, is DTGVSQNPRHKITKRGQNVTFRCDPISEHNRLYWYRQTLGQGPEFLTYFQNEAQLEKSRLLSDRFSAERPKGSFSTLEIQRTEQGDSAMYLCASSLSRGRNIQYFGAGTRLSVL.

The chain links TRBV5-4 to TRBJ1-6; D not resolved. CDR3 length: 16 amino acids. V was shortened by 3 bases and J by 5 bases, with 15 bases between the two germline ends. The germline CDR1 and CDR2 sequences are SGHNT and YYREEE (reference sequence). CDR3 nucleotide sequence: TGTGCCAGCAGCTCGACTCGGCTCGATCATAATTCACCCCTCCACTTT. Protein sequence: CASSSTRLDHNSPLHF.

This clone was recorded a few times. J is TRBJ2-1 and V is TRBV7-9; 9 nucleotides match TRBD2. V was pared by 5 bases and J by 7 bases, with 6 bases of the junction left unmatched. Germline V lookup: CDR1 SEHNR, CDR2 FQNEAQ (reference sequence). This CDR3 is 14 amino acids long. DNA for the CDR3: TGTGCCAGCAGCCTGGCGGGGGGGACTAATGAGCAGTTCTTC. This codes for CASSLAGGTNEQFF.